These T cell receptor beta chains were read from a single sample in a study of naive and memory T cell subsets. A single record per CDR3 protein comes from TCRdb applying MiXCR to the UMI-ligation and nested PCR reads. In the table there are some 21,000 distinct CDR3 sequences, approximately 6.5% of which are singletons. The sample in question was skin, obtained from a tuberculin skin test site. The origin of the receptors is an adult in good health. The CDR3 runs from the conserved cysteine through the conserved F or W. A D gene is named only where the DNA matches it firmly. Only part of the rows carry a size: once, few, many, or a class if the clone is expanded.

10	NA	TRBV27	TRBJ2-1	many	TGTGCCAGCGGATACAATGAGCAGTTCTTC	CASGYNEQFF
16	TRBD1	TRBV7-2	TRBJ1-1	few	TGTGCCAGCAGCCCGAGCCGGGACAGTCGGAACACTGAAGCTTTCTTT	CASSPSRDSRNTEAFF
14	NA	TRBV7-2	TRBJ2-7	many	TGTGCCAGCAGCTTAGCGAGGGACTCCACCGAGCAGTACTTC	CASSLARDSTEQYF
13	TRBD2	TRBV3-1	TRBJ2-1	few	TGTGCCAGCAGCCAGGCCGGGACTAGCGTTCTGTTCTTC	CASSQAGTSVLFF
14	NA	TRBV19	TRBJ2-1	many	TGTGCCAGTAGTATAGGAACGGGAAACAATGAGCAGTTCTTC	CASSIGTGNNEQFF
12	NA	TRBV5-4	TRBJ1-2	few	TGTGCCAGCAGCTTAGGTTGGGATGGCTACACCTTC	CASSLGWDGYTF
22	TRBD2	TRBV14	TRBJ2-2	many	TGTGCCAGCAGCCAAGCAGACAGGACTAGCGGGAAGCCTCCTTCGAACACCGGGGAGCTGTTTTTT	CASSQADRTSGKPPSNTGELFF
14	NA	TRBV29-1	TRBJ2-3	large	TGCAGCGTTGACCATAGCGCCCTCACAGATACGCAGTATTTT	CSVDHSALTDTQYF
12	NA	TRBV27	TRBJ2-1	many	TGTGCCAGCAGAACGACTACCTTGGAGCAGTTCTTC	CASRTTTLEQFF
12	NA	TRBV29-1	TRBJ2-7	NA	TGCAGCGCCCGGACGGGGAAGGGCGAGCAGTACTTC	CSARTGKGEQYF
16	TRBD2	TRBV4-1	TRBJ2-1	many	TGCGCCAGCAGTCGACGAGGACTAGCGGGACCGGATGAGCAGTTCTTC	CASSRRGLAGPDEQFF
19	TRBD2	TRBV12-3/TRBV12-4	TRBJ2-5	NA	TGTGCCAGCAGTTTTTCCCCTAGCGGGAGGGCCTTAAGAAGGGAGACCCAGTACTTC	CASSFSPSGRALRRETQYF
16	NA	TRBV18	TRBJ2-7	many	TGTGCCAGCTCACCCACCAATCGCAGGTCCCACTACGAGCAGTACTTC	CASSPTNRRSHYEQYF
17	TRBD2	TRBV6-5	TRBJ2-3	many	TGTGCCAGCAGTGGACCGGGACTAGCGGGTCTAAGAGATACGCAGTATTTT	CASSGPGLAGLRDTQYF
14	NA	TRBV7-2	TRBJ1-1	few	TGTGCCAGCAGCTTAGAAAATGGAAACACTGAAGCTTTCTTT	CASSLENGNTEAFF
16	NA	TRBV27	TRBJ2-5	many	TGTGCCAGCAGTTTCTCGTGGGAGCATCTTCAAGAGACCCAGTACTTC	CASSFSWEHLQETQYF
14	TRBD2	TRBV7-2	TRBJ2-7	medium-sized	TGTGCCAGCAGCTTAACTAGCGGGGAATACGAGCAGTACTTC	CASSLTSGEYEQYF
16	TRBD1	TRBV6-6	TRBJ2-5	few	TGTGCCAGCAGTGAATACGGGACAGGGGGACAAGAGACCCAGTACTTC	CASSEYGTGGQETQYF
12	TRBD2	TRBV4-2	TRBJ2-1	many	TGTGCCAGCAGCCCCGGCGGGAGGGGGCAGTTCTTC	CASSPGGRGQFF
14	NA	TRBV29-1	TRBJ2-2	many	TGCAGCGTGGCAGGGGCTTCGAACACCGGGGAGCTGTTTTTT	CSVAGASNTGELFF
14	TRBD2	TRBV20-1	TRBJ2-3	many	TGCAGTGCTAGAGTCACTAGCGGGAGTGATACGCAGTATTTT	CSARVTSGSDTQYF
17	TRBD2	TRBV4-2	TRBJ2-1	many	TGTGCCAGCAGCCGATCGACTAGCGATACCTCCTACAATGAGCAGTTCTTC	CASSRSTSDTSYNEQFF
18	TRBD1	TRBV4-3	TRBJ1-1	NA	TGCGCCAGCAGCCACGGACTCCCGGGACAGTTGCAGAACACTGAAGCTTTCTTT	CASSHGLPGQLQNTEAFF
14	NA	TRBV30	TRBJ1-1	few	TGTGCCTGGAGCCGGACGGGGAAGAACACTGAAGCTTTCTTT	CAWSRTGKNTEAFF
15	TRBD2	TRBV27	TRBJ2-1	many	TGTGCCAGCAGTTTGGGACTAGCGGAGTACAATGAGCAGTTCTTC	CASSLGLAEYNEQFF
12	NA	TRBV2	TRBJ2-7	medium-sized	TGTGCCAGCAGACAGAATAGCTACGAGCAGTACTTC	CASRQNSYEQYF
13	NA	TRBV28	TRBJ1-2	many	TGTGCCAGCAGTTTTTTAGGGGCGGGCGGCTACACCTTC	CASSFLGAGGYTF
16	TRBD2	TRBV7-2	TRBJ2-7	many	TGTGCCAGCACCCCAATGTCCGGACTAGGGCCCTCCGAGCAGTACTTC	CASTPMSGLGPSEQYF
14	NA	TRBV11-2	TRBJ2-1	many	TGTGCCAGCAGCTTAGTAAGTAGGGAGAATGAGCAGTTCTTC	CASSLVSRENEQFF
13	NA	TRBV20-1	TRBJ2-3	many	TGCAGTGCTCCACGACCAACGGCAGATACGCAGTATTTT	CSAPRPTADTQYF
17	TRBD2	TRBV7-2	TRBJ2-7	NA	TGTGCCAGCAGCTTAGAGGGGACTAGCGGAACCTCCTACGAGCAGTACTTC	CASSLEGTSGTSYEQYF
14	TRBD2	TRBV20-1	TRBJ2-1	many	TGCAGTGCTAGAGCTAGCGGGGCTAACAATGAGCAGTTCTTC	CSARASGANNEQFF
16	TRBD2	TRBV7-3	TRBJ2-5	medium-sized	TGTGCCAGCAGCTTAGCGGGAGGGCCTGGCCTTCAGACCCAGTACTTC	CASSLAGGPGLQTQYF
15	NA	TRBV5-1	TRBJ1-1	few	TGCGCCAGCAGCTTGTTGGGAGAACAGAACACTGAAGCTTTCTTT	CASSLLGEQNTEAFF
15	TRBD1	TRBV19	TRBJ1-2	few	TGTGCCAGTAGTCCCGGGACAGCTTCTCGTCTTGGCTACACCTTC	CASSPGTASRLGYTF
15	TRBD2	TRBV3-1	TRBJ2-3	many	TGTGCCAGCAGCCCCGGACTAGCGGAAACAGATACGCAGTATTTT	CASSPGLAETDTQYF
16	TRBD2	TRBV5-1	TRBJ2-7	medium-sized	TGCGCCAGCAGCTTGGTGACTAGCGGGACCCCCTACGAGCAGTACTTC	CASSLVTSGTPYEQYF
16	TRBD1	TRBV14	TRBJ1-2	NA	TGTGCCAGCAGCCCCCCGGGACAGGGCTTTAACTATGGCTACACCTTC	CASSPPGQGFNYGYTF
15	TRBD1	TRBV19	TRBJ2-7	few	TGTGCCAGTAGTGTGGGGGGACAGGGAAGATACGAGCAGTACTTC	CASSVGGQGRYEQYF